This entry is about one TCR beta chain. Its target antigen remains unknown. Per-base qualities were not stored, and no clone one base away is much larger. The CDR3 contains 15 residues, cysteine and phenylalanine counted. Kept here is only the CDR3 DNA, which spans 45 bases and is read in frame from base 1. V gives up 3 bases and J gives up 4 bases, and the segment between their germline ends measures 16 bases. CDR1 and CDR2 were assigned from the germline V gene as SGHVS and FQNEAQ. This entry comes from a study of CD4 T cells in relation to SARS-CoV-2 and coronaviruses listed by TCRdb under 2021. Looking at the study overall: In the ViraFEST assay, PBMCs were cultured with antigen for nine to ten days, after which TCR beta CDR3s were sequenced to identify clonal expansions specific to the antigen. Patient-derived lymphoblastoid cell lines were used to map the HLA restriction of shared crossreactive spike epitopes. Expansion assays from other donors in the study were sequenced with a different, Illumina-based TCR-beta assay. The negative reference condition was either a culture with an HIV-1 Nef peptide pool or a culture with no peptide. At the level of individual TCR clonotypes, the study measured memory CD4+ T cell crossreactivity between SARS-CoV-2 spike protein and common cold coronavirus spike proteins. The Adaptive Biotechnologies TCR-sequencing kit was used to sequence samples from a few pre-COVID donors and the naive versus memory experiments, whereas other data were Illumina-based.

Overall study results and their limits: Because no donor provided both pre-pandemic and post-infection samples, tracing the source of pre-existing responses was limited. Crossreactivity analysis centred on spike protein, so crossreactivity against other viral proteins was not assessed. Around three fifths of donors had memory CD4+ clonotypes that crossrecognized SARS-CoV-2 and at least one common cold coronavirus spike. Small numbers of patients and of tested TCRs limited the study. Compared with monoreactive clones, crossreactive clones had significantly weaker SARS-CoV-2-driven expansion, a result consistent with antigenic imprinting.

The library came from the immunoSEQ multiplex PCR assay. The study's processing was this. Preprocessing removed nonproductive sequences and CDR3s not starting with C, not ending with F or W, or shorter than 7 amino acids. The MANAFEST web app was used to call antigen-specific clonotypes on the basis of expansion compared with the reference and with other culture wells. A clone was considered positive if the clone showed significant expansion compared with the reference culture in 2 of 3 replicate wells at an FDR below 0.05. For a clone to be considered positive, significant expansion relative to all other tandem wells and an odds ratio above 5 were also required. CDR3 homology was measured as pairwise Levenshtein distance, computed with the stringdist R package after trimming three terminal residues from each end. Sourced from immuneACCESS, this table was stored by TCRdb with only in-frame sequences that have V and J called. A share of the clones is absent; for the studies checked, an unresolved V gene accounts for under half, and the remainder has no known explanation. The V and J calls and clone size were taken over from that table, and D and trimming were inferred from the DNA. The sample table holds some 16,000 clones, of which roughly 80% were seen once. About a quarter of the sample is held by the ten biggest clonotypes.

CD4+ T cells from unexposed donors were collected before the COVID-19 pandemic (2011-2018). Following 10 days of culture, the EasySep CD4+ T cell isolation kit was used to isolate CD4+ T cells. As far as cell numbers permitted, CD4+ T cells from unexposed donors were tested for reactivity against SARS-CoV-2 S and N as well as four spike pools from common cold coronaviruses. Each well held 1.5 million to 2.5 million PBMCs cultured in IMDM containing roughly 5% human AB serum and about 11 IU/ml IL-2. Half of the culture medium was replaced with fresh IL-2-containing medium on days 3 and 7. Each peptide culture condition was generally run in triplicate replicate wells. Leukapheresis product for the unexposed donors was bought commercially. Ficoll-Paque PLUS gradient centrifugation was used to isolate PBMCs from leukapheresis product or whole blood. The PBMCs went either fresh into the expansion assay or into cryopreservation at -140 degrees C. The QIAamp Micro DNA Kit was used to extract genomic DNA from the CD4+ T cells.

The receptor chain draws on TRBV7-8 and TRBJ2-7, with TRBD2 tentatively as D gene (6 bases match). The specimen was CD4+ T cells from PBMCs, cultured in vitro. The clonotype was recovered from a human donor in good health. The CDR3 corresponds to CASSFVGLARYEQYF. In nucleotides, the sequence is TGTGCCAGCAGCTTTGTAGGGCTAGCGAGATACGAGCAGTACTTC.